These 3 T cell receptor beta chains share one sample of origin, sequenced in a study of blood T cell repertoires in COVID-19. TCRdb keeps only in-frame clones here, not all; method: immunoSEQ multiplex PCR. The data show 200,000 to 250,000 clones, with around 90% seen just once and approximately 7.2% held by the top ten. Sequenced input: peripheral blood. The origin of the receptors is a woman aged 65 to 85 with active or convalescent COVID-19.

J is TRBJ2-5 and V is TRBV19, with 7 bases lining up with TRBD2. Trimming at V came to 5 bases and at J to 2 bases, leaving 14 bases not matched to a gene. The CDR3 sequence is 17 residues long. Germline-derived CDR1 and CDR2 are LNHDA and SQIVND (reference sequence). As DNA, the CDR3 is TGTGCCAGTAGTCCCCCTTGGGGGGGACTAAATCAAGAGACCCAGTACTTC. Amino acids: CASSPPWGGLNQETQYF. The full variable domain, in which reference TRBV19 and TRBJ2-5 provide the parts outside the CDR3, is DGGITQSPKYLFRKEGQNVTLSCEQNLNHDAMYWYRQDPGQGLRLIYYSQIVNDFQKGDIAEGYSVSREKKESFPLTVTSAQKNPTAFYLCASSPPWGGLNQETQYFGPGTRLLVL.

V is TRBV7-9 and J is TRBJ2-5; D may be TRBD1 (6 bases). From germline, CDR1 is SEHNR and CDR2 FQNEAQ (reference sequence). V was cut by 8 bases and J by 7 bases, with 8 bases left in between. This CDR3 region has 10 residues. In nucleotides, the CDR3 is TGTGCCAGCTTCAGGGGGACCCAGTACTTC. As protein: CASFRGTQYF.

V is TRBV9 and J is TRBJ2-5; possibly TRBD2 for D (5 bases). Germline CDR1 SGDLS, CDR2 YYNGEE. The CDR3 length is 15 residues. V was shortened by 0 bases and J by 1 base, with 10 bases between the two germline ends. In nucleotides, the CDR3 is TGTGCCAGCAGCGTAGCTCTAGCACTCCAAGAGACCCAGTACTTC. Its protein is CASSVALALQETQYF.